This section outlines one T cell receptor beta chain sequence together with its context. Its specificity is unknown. The sample belongs to a study of blood T cells in healthy people across ages. In germline, CDR1 is SQVTM, CDR2 ANQGSEA. The V gene lost 0 bases and the J gene lost 4 bases, with 8 bases spanning the gap. The CDR3 is made up of 13 amino acids. General study results and limits: Among T cells, TCR beta diversity per million cells dropped roughly linearly as age rose. Long-lived donors carried more naive CD4+ cells and greater diversity than aged donors.

Through a sample-barcoded 5' primer and a J-beta primer mix, a second PCR was run for about 6 to 12 cycles. Each CDR3 protein is one row after TCRdb ran MiXCR on the 5' RACE reads. The sample includes 1.5 million to 2 million distinct CDR3 sequences, roughly 27% of them seen just once. J is TRBJ2-3 and V is TRBV29-1; D is undetermined. This receptor was obtained from a woman in her 30s in good health. Sequenced material: blood. DNA of the CDR3: TGCAGCGTTGAAGATAATTCGGCAGATACGCAGTATTTT. Its protein is CSVEDNSADTQYF.